This is a list of T cell receptor beta chains from one sample in a study of beta chain features in type 1 diabetes. The protocol was immunoSEQ multiplex PCR, while the TCRdb copy is restricted to in-frame clones and leaves out a portion. The sample has hundreds of thousands of clones, roughly a sixth seen once. Sequencing was done on a sample of naive CD4+ T cells from blood. The receptor source for this set is a woman aged 18-29 years in good health. Both conserved end residues are part of each CDR3. The D gene is left open where the match is weak. Not all rows give a size; the values are once, few, many and, for expanded clones, a class.

clone size: few; CDR3 length: 15; D gene: TRBD2; J gene: TRBJ2-7; V gene: TRBV4-2; CDR3 DNA: TGTGCCAGCAGTCCCCTTGAGCGGGAGAGTTACGAGCAGTACTTC; CDR3 protein: CASSPLERESYEQYF
clone size: NA; CDR3 length: 14; D gene: NA; J gene: TRBJ1-3; V gene: TRBV6-5; CDR3 DNA: TGTGCCAGCACCCAAGCACTTGGTGGAAACACCATATATTTT; CDR3 protein: CASTQALGGNTIYF
clone size: few; CDR3 length: 15; D gene: NA; J gene: TRBJ2-3; V gene: TRBV27; CDR3 DNA: TGTGCCAGCAGCTTAAAGGGGCCTAGCACAGATACGCAGTATTTT; CDR3 protein: CASSLKGPSTDTQYF
clone size: NA; CDR3 length: 14; D gene: TRBD1; J gene: TRBJ2-5; V gene: TRBV28; CDR3 DNA: TGTGCCAGCAGTCAGGGACAGGGGTTGGAGACCCAGTACTTC; CDR3 protein: CASSQGQGLETQYF
clone size: NA; CDR3 length: 15; D gene: NA; J gene: TRBJ2-1; V gene: TRBV13; CDR3 DNA: TGTGCCAGCAGCTTAGGCCCGGGACCTCCCAATGAGCAGTTCTTC; CDR3 protein: CASSLGPGPPNEQFF
clone size: few; CDR3 length: 20; D gene: TRBD2; J gene: TRBJ2-2; V gene: TRBV9; CDR3 DNA: TGTGCCAGCAGCGTACTCCCCGATCACTCTAGCGGGAGAGCGGCCGGGGAGCTGTTTTTT; CDR3 protein: CASSVLPDHSSGRAAGELFF
clone size: NA; CDR3 length: 16; D gene: NA; J gene: TRBJ2-6; V gene: TRBV7-9; CDR3 DNA: TGTGCCAGCAGCTTAACTCCTAGCTCTGGGGCCAACGTCCTGACTTTC; CDR3 protein: CASSLTPSSGANVLTF
clone size: NA; CDR3 length: 17; D gene: NA; J gene: TRBJ2-1; V gene: TRBV5-1; CDR3 DNA: TGCGCCAGCAGCTTGGGGGCGGTTCCTGGAAAGGGCAATGAGCAGTTCTTC; CDR3 protein: CASSLGAVPGKGNEQFF
clone size: NA; CDR3 length: 16; D gene: NA; J gene: TRBJ2-7; V gene: TRBV16; CDR3 DNA: TGTGCCAGCAGTCGAGTGGGGGGTCGGGCCACCTACGAGCAGTACTTC; CDR3 protein: CASSRVGGRATYEQYF
clone size: NA; CDR3 length: 11; D gene: NA; J gene: TRBJ2-7; V gene: TRBV6-6; CDR3 DNA: TGTGCCAGCAGAAAGGCCTACGAGCAGTACTTC; CDR3 protein: CASRKAYEQYF
clone size: NA; CDR3 length: 13; D gene: NA; J gene: TRBJ2-1; V gene: TRBV19; CDR3 DNA: TGTGCCAGTAGTAAGCCAGGGTCGAATGAGCAGTTCTTC; CDR3 protein: CASSKPGSNEQFF
clone size: NA; CDR3 length: 15; D gene: NA; J gene: TRBJ1-2; V gene: TRBV28; CDR3 DNA: TGTGCCAGCAGTTTACCTCCAGGGCTCAACTATGGCTACACCTTC; CDR3 protein: CASSLPPGLNYGYTF
clone size: few; CDR3 length: 16; D gene: TRBD1; J gene: TRBJ1-4; V gene: TRBV4-2; CDR3 DNA: TGTGCCAGCAGCCAAGGTCCCCACAGGGGGAGTGAAAAACTGTTTTTT; CDR3 protein: CASSQGPHRGSEKLFF